This is a list of T cell receptor beta chains from one sample in a study of blood T cell repertoires in COVID-19. Method: immunoSEQ multiplex PCR; TCRdb's copy keeps in-frame clones and lacks some. The data contain about 270,000 clones, 86% of them singletons. Input material: peripheral blood. The source is a woman under 40 with COVID-19, enrolled during active disease. Each CDR3 is given with its conserved first and last residue. The D gene is left open where the match is weak. Expanded clones get a size class; other rows say once, few or many, or leave the size out.

clone size | J gene | V gene | D gene | CDR3 length | CDR3 protein | CDR3 DNA
NA | TRBJ2-1 | TRBV6-5 | TRBD2 | 15 | CASSYVAGGYNEQFF | TGTGCCAGCAGCTACGTAGCGGGGGGCTACAATGAGCAGTTCTTC
NA | TRBJ2-7 | TRBV10-3 | NA | 14 | CAISTTGLAYEQYF | TGTGCCATCAGCACAACAGGGCTCGCCTACGAGCAGTACTTC
NA | TRBJ1-4 | TRBV6-6 | NA | 15 | CASSQRQATNEKLFF | TGTGCCAGCAGCCAAAGGCAGGCAACTAATGAAAAACTGTTTTTT
NA | TRBJ2-7 | TRBV7-9 | TRBD1 | 15 | CASSSWDRGSYEQYF | TGTGCCAGCAGCTCATGGGACAGGGGTTCCTACGAGCAGTACTTC
NA | TRBJ1-1 | TRBV5-4 | NA | 15 | CASSSLTEINTEAFF | TGTGCCAGCAGCTCGTTGACAGAAATAAACACTGAAGCTTTCTTT
few | TRBJ1-1 | TRBV24-1 | NA | 13 | CATQWGGNTEAFF | TGTGCCACACAATGGGGCGGGAACACTGAAGCTTTCTTT
NA | TRBJ1-2 | TRBV6-6 | NA | 14 | CASSYRTVVYGYTF | TGTGCCAGCAGTTACAGGACAGTAGTCTATGGCTACACCTTC
once | TRBJ1-2 | TRBV28 | TRBD1 | 12 | CASGQGAFGYTF | TGTGCCAGCGGGCAGGGGGCTTTTGGCTACACCTTC
NA | TRBJ1-2 | TRBV2 | TRBD1 | 16 | CASRTGTGINRYGYTF | TGTGCCAGCAGAACCGGGACAGGCATTAACCGCTATGGCTACACCTTC
few | TRBJ2-2 | TRBV6-5 | TRBD1 | 15 | CASRRGQADTGELFF | TGTGCCAGCAGGAGGGGACAGGCTGACACCGGGGAGCTGTTTTTT
once | TRBJ1-4 | TRBV28 | NA | 14 | CASSYTGLNEKLFF | TGTGCCAGCAGTTATACAGGTCTTAATGAAAAACTGTTTTTT
NA | TRBJ2-3 | TRBV18 | NA | 13 | CASSAKNTDTQYF | TGTGCCAGCTCAGCTAAGAACACAGATACGCAGTATTTT
NA | TRBJ1-2 | TRBV6-4 | NA | 14 | CASRPRVGVYGYTF | TGTGCCAGCAGGCCACGGGTCGGTGTGTATGGCTACACCTTC
NA | TRBJ2-3 | TRBV5-6 | NA | 15 | CASSLKTGSTDTQYF | TGTGCCAGCAGCTTAAAAACAGGGTCGACAGATACGCAGTATTTT
NA | TRBJ2-7 | TRBV5-1 | NA | 13 | CASSLDPEYEQYF | TGCGCCAGCAGCTTGGATCCGGAGTACGAGCAGTACTTC
NA | TRBJ1-6 | TRBV6-1 | NA | 15 | CASSEEGEVNSPLHF | TGTGCCAGCAGTGAAGAAGGGGAGGTAAATTCACCCCTCCACTTT
once | TRBJ2-1 | TRBV6-1 | NA | 15 | CASSEDYRVVNEQFF | TGTGCCAGCAGTGAAGACTACAGGGTCGTCAATGAGCAGTTCTTC
few | TRBJ2-2 | TRBV15 | NA | 14 | CATSLTPSDGELFF | TGTGCCACCAGCTTAACCCCTAGCGACGGGGAGCTGTTTTTT
NA | TRBJ1-3 | TRBV7-8 | TRBD1 | 14 | CAGSGTGAGNTIYF | TGTGCCGGGTCCGGGACAGGGGCCGGAAACACCATATATTTT
once | TRBJ2-7 | TRBV13 | TRBD2 | 16 | CASSSPRLAGSYEQYF | TGTGCCAGCAGCTCCCCCAGACTAGCGGGGTCGTACGAGCAGTACTTC
few | TRBJ1-2 | TRBV5-1 | NA | 14 | CASSWTTGLEGYTF | TGCGCCAGCAGCTGGACGACAGGACTAGAGGGCTACACCTTC
few | TRBJ2-7 | TRBV11-2 | TRBD2 | 13 | CASSLTPTSGAYF | TGTGCCAGCAGCCTGACCCCGACTAGCGGGGCTTACTTC
NA | TRBJ2-7 | TRBV27 | NA | 14 | CASSFTGTHYEQYF | TGTGCCAGCAGTTTTACCGGGACACACTACGAGCAGTACTTC
once | TRBJ2-5 | TRBV18 | NA | 16 | CASSPRSGGSGETQYF | TGTGCCAGCTCACCACGTTCAGGGGGGTCGGGTGAGACCCAGTACTTC
NA | TRBJ1-4 | TRBV27 | TRBD1 | 15 | CASSPEGASNEKLFF | TGTGCCAGCAGTCCTGAGGGGGCTTCTAATGAAAAACTGTTTTTT
NA | TRBJ1-5 | TRBV4-1 | TRBD1 | 18 | CASSQVGPGGGSNQPQHF | TGCGCCAGCAGCCAAGTAGGTCCAGGGGGTGGAAGCAATCAGCCCCAGCATTTT
once | TRBJ2-7 | TRBV27 | NA | 15 | CASRKPGVGTYEQYF | TGTGCCAGCAGGAAACCAGGGGTGGGGACCTACGAGCAGTACTTC
NA | TRBJ2-5 | TRBV2 | TRBD1 | 14 | CASSNYRGGETQYF | TGTGCCAGCAGTAACTACAGGGGTGGAGAGACCCAGTACTTC
NA | TRBJ1-5 | TRBV6-6 | TRBD1 | 20 | CASSPLVAGGRWRGNQPQHF | TGTGCCAGCAGTCCTCTCGTGGCAGGGGGCAGGTGGAGGGGCAATCAGCCCCAGCATTTT
NA | TRBJ1-1 | TRBV29-1 | TRBD1 | 13 | CSGSQGAGTEAFF | TGCAGCGGTTCACAGGGGGCTGGCACTGAAGCTTTCTTT
NA | TRBJ2-7 | TRBV27 | TRBD1 | 15 | CASSPGTGAYNEQYF | TGTGCCAGCAGTCCCGGGACAGGGGCCTATAATGAGCAGTACTTC
once | TRBJ1-1 | TRBV13 | NA | 12 | CASSLAGVEAFF | TGTGCCAGCAGCCTAGCAGGGGTTGAAGCTTTCTTT
NA | TRBJ2-3 | TRBV27 | NA | 15 | CASLRAELPTDTQYF | TGTGCCAGCCTCAGGGCCGAGCTGCCGACAGATACGCAGTATTTT
NA | TRBJ2-3 | TRBV5-1 | NA | 16 | CASSLAGTSSTDTQYF | TGCGCCAGCAGCTTGGCCGGGACATCTAGCACAGATACGCAGTATTTT
once | TRBJ1-1 | TRBV5-4 | TRBD1 | 12 | CASSPWDREAFF | TGTGCCAGCAGCCCCTGGGACAGGGAAGCTTTCTTT
NA | TRBJ2-3 | TRBV5-4 | TRBD1 | 12 | CASSDRGVWQYF | TGTGCCAGCAGCGACAGGGGTGTGTGGCAGTATTTT